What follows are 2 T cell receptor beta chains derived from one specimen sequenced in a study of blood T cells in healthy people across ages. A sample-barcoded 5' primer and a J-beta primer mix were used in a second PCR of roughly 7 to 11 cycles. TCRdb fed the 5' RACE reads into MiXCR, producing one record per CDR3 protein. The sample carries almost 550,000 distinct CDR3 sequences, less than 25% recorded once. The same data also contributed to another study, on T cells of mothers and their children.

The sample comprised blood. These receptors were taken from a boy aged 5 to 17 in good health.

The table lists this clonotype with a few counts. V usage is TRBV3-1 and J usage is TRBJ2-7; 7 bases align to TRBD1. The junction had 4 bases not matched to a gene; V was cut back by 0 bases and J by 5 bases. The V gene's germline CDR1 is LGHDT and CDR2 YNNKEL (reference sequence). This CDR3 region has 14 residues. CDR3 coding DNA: TGTGCCAGCAGCCAAGAACAGGGGCGGGACGAGCAGTACTTC. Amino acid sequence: CASSQEQGRDEQYF.

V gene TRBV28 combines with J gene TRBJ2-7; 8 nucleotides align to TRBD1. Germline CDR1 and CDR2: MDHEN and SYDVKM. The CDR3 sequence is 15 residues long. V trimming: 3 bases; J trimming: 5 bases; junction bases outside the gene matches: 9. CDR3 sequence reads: CASSFLVWGQDEQYF. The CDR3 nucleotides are TGTGCCAGCAGTTTTTTAGTTTGGGGACAGGACGAGCAGTACTTC.